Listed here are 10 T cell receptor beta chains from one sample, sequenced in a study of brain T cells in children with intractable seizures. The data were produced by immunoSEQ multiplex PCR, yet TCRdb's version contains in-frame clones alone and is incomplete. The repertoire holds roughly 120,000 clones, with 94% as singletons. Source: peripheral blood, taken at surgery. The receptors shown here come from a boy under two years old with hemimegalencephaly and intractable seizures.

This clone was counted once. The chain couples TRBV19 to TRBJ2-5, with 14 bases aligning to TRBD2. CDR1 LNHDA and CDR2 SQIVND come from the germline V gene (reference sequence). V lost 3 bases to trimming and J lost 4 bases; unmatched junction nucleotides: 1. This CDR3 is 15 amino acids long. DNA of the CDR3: TGTGCCAGTAGTATCGGACTAGCGGGAGGAGAGACCCAGTACTTC. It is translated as CASSIGLAGGETQYF.

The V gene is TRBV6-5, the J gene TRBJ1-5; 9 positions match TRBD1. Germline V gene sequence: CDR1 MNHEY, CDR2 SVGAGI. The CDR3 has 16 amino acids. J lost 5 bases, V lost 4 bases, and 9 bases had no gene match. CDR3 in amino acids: CASSSFSQGADQPQHF. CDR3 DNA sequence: TGTGCCAGCAGTTCATTCTCACAGGGGGCGGATCAGCCCCAGCATTTT.

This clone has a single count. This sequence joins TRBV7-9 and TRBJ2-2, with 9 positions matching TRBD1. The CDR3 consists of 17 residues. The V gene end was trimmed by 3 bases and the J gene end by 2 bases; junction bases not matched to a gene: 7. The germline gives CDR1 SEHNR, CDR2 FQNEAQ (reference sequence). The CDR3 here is CASSLGRTGDNTGELFF. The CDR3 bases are TGTGCCAGCAGCTTGGGGAGGACAGGGGACAACACCGGGGAGCTGTTTTTT.

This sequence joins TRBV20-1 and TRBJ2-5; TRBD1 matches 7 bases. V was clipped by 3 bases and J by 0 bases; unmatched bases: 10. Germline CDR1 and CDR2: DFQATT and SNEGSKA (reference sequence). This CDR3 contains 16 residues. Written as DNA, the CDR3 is TGCAGTGCTAGTGGGCAGGGGGTAAGGGACCAAGAGACCCAGTACTTC. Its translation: CSASGQGVRDQETQYF.

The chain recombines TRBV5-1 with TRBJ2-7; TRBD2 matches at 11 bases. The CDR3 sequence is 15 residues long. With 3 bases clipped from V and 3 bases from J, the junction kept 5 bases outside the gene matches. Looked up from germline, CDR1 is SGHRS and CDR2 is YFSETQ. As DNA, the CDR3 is TGCGCCAGCAGCTCTAGCGGGAGGCAGTACTACGAGCAGTACTTC. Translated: CASSSSGRQYYEQYF.

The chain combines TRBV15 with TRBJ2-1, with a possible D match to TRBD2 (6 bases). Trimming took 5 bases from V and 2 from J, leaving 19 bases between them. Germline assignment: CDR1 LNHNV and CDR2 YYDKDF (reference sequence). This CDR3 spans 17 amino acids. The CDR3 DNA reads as TGTGCCACCAGCGCCCTGGAGGGCGACCTAGCCTACAATGAGCAGTTCTTC. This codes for CATSALEGDLAYNEQFF.

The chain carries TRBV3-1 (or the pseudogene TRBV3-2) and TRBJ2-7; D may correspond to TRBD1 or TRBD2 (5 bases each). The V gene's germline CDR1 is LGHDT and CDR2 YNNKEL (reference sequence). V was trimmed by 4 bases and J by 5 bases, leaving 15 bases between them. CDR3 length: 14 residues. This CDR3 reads CASSRGQGPHEQYF. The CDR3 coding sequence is TGTGCCAGCAGCCGAGGGCAGGGTCCCCACGAGCAGTACTTC.

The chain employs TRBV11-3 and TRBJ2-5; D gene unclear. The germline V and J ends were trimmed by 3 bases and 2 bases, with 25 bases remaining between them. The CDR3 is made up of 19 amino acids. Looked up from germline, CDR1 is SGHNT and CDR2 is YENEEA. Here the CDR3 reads CASSFPSPIRLGWQETQYF. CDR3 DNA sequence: TGTGCCAGCAGCTTTCCTTCCCCTATCAGGCTGGGGTGGCAAGAGACCCAGTACTTC.

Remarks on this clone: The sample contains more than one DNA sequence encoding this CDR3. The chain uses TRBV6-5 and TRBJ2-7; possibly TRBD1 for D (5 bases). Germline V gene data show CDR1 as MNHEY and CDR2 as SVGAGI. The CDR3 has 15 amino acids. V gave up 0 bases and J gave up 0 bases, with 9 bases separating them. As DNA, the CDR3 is TGTGCCAGCAGTTACTCGGGGCCGAGCTCCTACGAGCAGTACTTC. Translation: CASSYSGPSSYEQYF.

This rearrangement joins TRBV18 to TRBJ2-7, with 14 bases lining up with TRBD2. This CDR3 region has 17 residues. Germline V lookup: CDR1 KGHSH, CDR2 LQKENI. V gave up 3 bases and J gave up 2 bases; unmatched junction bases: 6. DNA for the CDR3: TGTGCCAGCTCACCCAACGGACTAGCGGGAGGTCCCTACGAGCAGTACTTC. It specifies CASSPNGLAGGPYEQYF.